This entry concerns a single T cell receptor (beta chain). This clonotype appeared a few times. No cognate antigen has been identified for it. No quality values exist for individual bases; no much larger clone is one base distant. TCRbeta repertoires were quantified from mRNA rather than genomic DNA, which captures expressed receptors. Without any cell sorting, leukocytes from the buffy coat were collected into Trizol, and RNA was extracted using the Direct-zol RNA MiniPrep Plus kit. To separate plasma, buffy coat and red blood cells, the EDTA blood tubes were centrifuged right away at 4 degrees C. The sample originates from a study of robustness of blood B and T cell sequencing listed by TCRdb under 2018. Study-level background: The study aimed to determine how much peripheral blood is needed to reliably characterize an individual's TCRbeta and IgG repertoires. TCRbeta and IgG repertoires were quantified in each of the ten independently drawn blood samples. For technical replicates, two replicate TCRbeta cDNA libraries were prepared from one shared RNA pool that came from a single 10 ml draw.

From the germline V gene, CDR1 is LGHNT and CDR2 is FRNRAP. Including cysteine and phenylalanine, the CDR3 has 12 amino acids. Only CDR3 DNA remains: 36 bases, in frame from the first base. Trimming at the junction amounts to 1 base on V and 9 bases on J, and the germline ends lie 7 bases apart. Findings and caveats that apply to the study as a whole: Evidence of cross-contamination, likely caused by batch processing, was seen in one pair of TCRbeta libraries, and the UMI-sequence pairs shared between the two libraries were removed. The TCRbeta rarefaction curves did not fully level off, which suggests either under-sequencing or many low-abundance clonotypes. Coverage of the top 10,000 TCRbeta clonotypes approached saturation when 3 or 4 tubes (roughly 26-40 ml blood) were combined. The 1,000 most abundant TCRbeta clonotypes from the pooled draws were found in every single 10 ml sample. When technical replicate libraries were compared, around 95% of the top 10,000 TCRbeta clonotypes in one library also turned up in the other. Immediate fractionation was required for EDTA tubes, so the use of EDTA tubes in multi-site collections was limited. No improvement in the overlap of rare TCRbeta clonotypes was observed when tubes were pooled, implying that much larger blood volumes would be needed for rare TCRbeta clonotypes to be captured.

Libraries came from PCR. The sequencing machine was an Illumina MiSeq. cDNA was synthesized with SMARTScribe reverse transcriptase and a 5' template-switch oligo that added a universal priming site. A 12-nucleotide random unique molecular identifier (UMI) was carried by the template-switch oligo, and each cDNA molecule was tagged with this UMI. During reverse transcription, TCRbeta transcripts were targeted by chain-specific reverse primers. Residual template-switch adapters were removed by uracil DNA glycosylase treatment, and cDNA was purified using a Qiagen MinElute kit. The first PCR used KAPA HiFi HotStart ReadyMix for about 23 cycles, split across four 50 ul reactions with step-out primers. First-round PCR products were gel-purified before further amplification. Illumina Nextera adapters were attached in a second roughly 8-cycle PCR, after which libraries were purified and pooled. The UMI barcode for each TCRbeta molecule was captured by a 50-nucleotide 5' read. Regarding the original processing steps: The MIGEC toolkit was used to group reads by UMI into consensus reads. PEAR was used to merge forward and reverse consensus reads into final reads. A custom decontamination script removed identical UMI-sequence pairs shared across libraries, treating them as cross-sample contamination. MIGMAP, a wrapper around IgBLAST, was used to carry out V(D)J assignment and CDR3 extraction. A TCR clonotype was defined by an identical V gene, J gene and CDR3 amino acid sequence; no sequencing was done for CDR1 and CDR2. TCRdb's own reprocessing of the public reads used fastp at Q25 and MiXCR and kept productive beta chains. Every entry covers one CDR3 protein and lists the most common genes and DNA from its rows. The V and J calls, along with clone size, are taken from TCRdb and not from the paper's own processing. The sample yields approximately 1,600 distinct CDR3 sequences; 50% to 70% were counted once. The ten largest clones capture approximately 40% of the sample.

Here the chain combines TRBV12-5 and TRBJ1-5; TRBD1 is a possible D gene, resting on 6 matching bases. The sequence was collected from a human donor in good health. The specimen sequenced was peripheral blood. This receptor carries the CDR3 CASGLEGGPQHF. The sequence in DNA is TGTGCTAGTGGTTTGGAGGGGGGGCCCCAGCATTTT.